The rows below give T cell receptor beta chains drawn from one sample of a study of T cell responses to AZD1222 COVID-19 vaccine. This table comes from immunoSEQ multiplex PCR, and its TCRdb copy is limited to in-frame clones, with some not included. The table shows about 85,000 clones, with approximately 89% occurring only once. The sequences come from peripheral blood, collected on day 0 of AZD1222 vaccination. These receptors were obtained from an adult in good health. CDR3s leave out the opening cysteine and the closing phenylalanine or tryptophan. Only part of the rows carry a size: once, few, many, or a class if the clone is expanded.

V gene	clone size	CDR3 protein
TRBV2	NA	ASRSTDATNEKLF
TRBV28	NA	ASQRPGSGYNEQF
TRBV5-1	NA	ASSLSTEQY
TRBV5-1	NA	ASSFGLAGGPSSYEQY
TRBV5-1	NA	ASKRSPRASGNTGELF
TRBV5-1	NA	ASSQPFGGEQY
TRBV9	NA	ASSVAGYYNEQF
TRBV7-8	NA	ASSLGTGSTGELF
TRBV6-1	NA	ASSESGGNTEAF
TRBV5-4	NA	ASSQTSGRAQPNNEQF
TRBV29-1	once	SVEVRTGGVGDTQY
TRBV5-6	many	ASSWTGPIRSGNTIY